Listed below are T cell receptor beta chains from one sample, sequenced in a study of blood T cell repertoires in COVID-19. Libraries were prepared by immunoSEQ multiplex PCR; TCRdb keeps only in-frame clonotypes and omits some of them. The table records 150,000 to 200,000 clones, about four fifths of them present only once. The sequenced material came from peripheral blood. The receptors stem from a woman aged 80 or older with COVID-19, enrolled during active disease. CDR3s include the opening cysteine and the closing phenylalanine or tryptophan. A D gene is named only where the DNA matches it firmly. The size entry is marked missing in some rows and otherwise reads once, few, many or a size class.

>TRBV12-3/TRBV12-4|few|.|13|TRBJ1-5
CASSPRGFQPQHF
TGTGCCAGCAGTCCGAGGGGGTTTCAGCCCCAGCATTTT
>TRBV6-5|once|.|16|TRBJ1-2
CASSYSRVRLGYGYTF
TGTGCCAGCAGTTACTCGAGGGTGAGGCTAGGGTATGGCTACACCTTC
>TRBV7-8|.|TRBD1|12|TRBJ2-5
CASSPDRARQYF
TGTGCCAGCAGCCCTGACAGGGCTAGACAGTACTTC
>TRBV7-3|.|.|13|TRBJ2-1
CASSLRDNNEQFF
TGTGCCAGCAGCTTAAGGGACAACAATGAGCAGTTCTTC
>TRBV11-2|.|.|14|TRBJ2-3
CASSLEYSTDTQYF
TGTGCCAGCAGCTTAGAGTACTCCACAGATACGCAGTATTTT
>TRBV5-8|.|TRBD2|15|TRBJ2-5
CASSSGRAGTETQYF
TGTGCCAGCAGCTCTGGGAGGGCAGGGACGGAGACCCAGTACTTC
>TRBV23-1|.|TRBD1|16|TRBJ1-2
CASSQSGDRGCYGYTF
TGCGCCAGCAGTCAATCGGGGGACAGGGGATGCTATGGCTACACCTTC
>TRBV11-1|few|.|14|TRBJ1-2
CASSPQGWGYGYTF
TGTGCCAGCAGCCCTCAGGGGTGGGGCTATGGCTACACCTTC
>TRBV5-1|.|TRBD1|15|TRBJ1-2
CASSLGVGQVHGYTF
TGCGCCAGCAGCCTGGGGGTTGGACAGGTTCATGGCTACACCTTC
>TRBV6-5|.|.|16|TRBJ2-4
CASSYTQTDAKNIQYF
TGTGCCAGCAGTTATACACAGACCGACGCCAAAAACATTCAGTACTTC
>TRBV30|.|.|14|TRBJ1-2
CAWSVPDRDYGYTF
TGTGCCTGGAGTGTCCCGGACAGAGATTATGGCTACACCTTC
>TRBV19|once|.|12|TRBJ1-1
CASSIFSGKAFF
TGTGCCAGTAGTATTTTCTCGGGGAAAGCTTTCTTT
>TRBV20-1|.|.|14|TRBJ1-6
CSASPPGNNSPLHF
TGCAGTGCTAGTCCCCCAGGGAATAATTCACCCCTCCACTTT
>TRBV27|.|TRBD2|15|TRBJ2-3
CASSPRTSGTDTQYF
TGTGCCAGCAGCCCAAGGACTAGCGGCACAGATACGCAGTATTTT
>TRBV19|.|TRBD1|16|TRBJ2-1
CASSRTGTGGRNEQFF
TGTGCCAGTAGTAGGACCGGGACAGGGGGCCGAAATGAGCAGTTCTTC
>TRBV5-1|.|.|13|TRBJ2-3
CASSPGATDTQYF
TGCGCCAGCAGCCCAGGGGCCACAGATACGCAGTATTTT
>TRBV7-2|few|.|15|TRBJ2-3
CASSLFQGSTDTQYF
TGTGCCAGCAGCTTATTTCAGGGGAGCACAGATACGCAGTATTTT
>TRBV7-9|once|TRBD2|14|TRBJ2-1
CASSRTSGRIRQFF
TGTGCCAGCAGCCGGACTAGCGGGAGGATAAGACAGTTCTTC
>TRBV28|.|TRBD2|15|TRBJ2-7
CASSRLAGGNYEQYF
TGTGCCAGCAGTCGACTAGCGGGAGGTAACTACGAGCAGTACTTC
>TRBV5-1|.|TRBD2|14|TRBJ2-2
CASTREGGGGELFF
TGCGCCAGCACCCGGGAGGGAGGAGGCGGGGAGCTGTTTTTT
>TRBV19|.|TRBD1|14|TRBJ2-1
CASSTGTVGHEQFF
TGTGCCAGTAGTACCGGGACAGTCGGTCATGAGCAGTTCTTC
>TRBV9|.|.|17|TRBJ1-1
CASSVSGTIVMNTEAFF
TGTGCCAGCAGCGTCTCCGGGACAATTGTAATGAACACTGAAGCTTTCTTT
>TRBV7-2|.|TRBD1|14|TRBJ1-1
CASSLGTGTTEAFF
TGTGCCAGCAGCTTAGGGACAGGGACCACTGAAGCTTTCTTT
>TRBV9|.|TRBD2|16|TRBJ2-3
CASSVGPSGGTDTQYF
TGTGCCAGCAGCGTAGGTCCTAGCGGGGGCACAGATACGCAGTATTTT
>TRBV29-1|.|.|12|TRBJ1-2
CSVDSVNYGYTF
TGCAGCGTTGATTCAGTTAACTATGGCTACACCTTC